These 10 T cell receptor beta chains were all obtained from the same sample, sequenced in a study of T cells in Graves' hyperthyroidism and ophthalmopathy. It was RNA transcripts that yielded the amplified TCR beta CDR3 regions. TCR CDR3 regions were first amplified by RT-PCR with HTBI primers. TCRdb re-called the multiplex PCR reads through MiXCR, storing one row per CDR3 protein. The table records around 760,000 distinct CDR3 sequences, 35% of them present only once. Sequencing used blood. These receptors were collected from a woman between 40 and 50 years old with Graves' hyperthyroidism.

This clonotype was recorded many times. This chain links TRBV7-9 with TRBJ1-5; D unclear. This CDR3 is built from 14 residues. CDR1 is SEHNR and CDR2 is FQNEAQ in the germline V gene (reference sequence). The V end was cut by 7 bases, the J end by 1 base, with 11 bases between. The CDR3 DNA reads TGTGCCAGCACGTCGATGGGGAGCAATCAGCCCCAGCATTTT. This sequence encodes CASTSMGSNQPQHF. The full variable domain, rest sourced from reference TRBV7-9 and TRBJ1-5, is DTGVSQNPRHKITKRGQNVTFRCDPISEHNRLYWYRQTLGQGPEFLTYFQNEAQLEKSRLLSDRFSAERPKGSFSTLEIQRTEQGDSAMYLCASTSMGSNQPQHFGDGTRLSIL.

This clonotype was seen ten or more times. DNA of the CDR3: TGTGCCACCAGTGAGGGACAGGGGACGATTGACAATCAGCCCCAGCATTTT. As protein: CATSEGQGTIDNQPQHF. The chain joins TRBV24-1 to TRBJ1-5; 10 nucleotides line up with TRBD1. In germline, CDR1 is KGHDR, CDR2 SFDVKD. The CDR3 runs to 17 residues. V was clipped by 4 bases and J by 3 bases; unmatched bases: 8.

CDR3 amino acids: CASSYPGEAFF. The DNA for the CDR3 is TGTGCCAGCAGTTACCCAGGAGAAGCTTTCTTT. The V and J genes are TRBV12-3 or TRBV12-4 and TRBJ1-1, with unresolved D. The length of the CDR3 is 11 residues. Trimming removed 4 bases from V and 8 bases from J, with 8 bases in between.

This clonotype was counted only a few times. One end of the junction fails to match germline, which may point to a read error. The rearrangement joins TRBV7-7 to TRBJ2-7; D is unclear. This CDR3 has 13 amino acids. Germline loops: CDR1 SSHAT, CDR2 FNYEAQ (reference sequence). CDR3 sequence reads: CASSLTPDYEQYF. The CDR3 DNA reads TGTGCTAGCAGCTTAACCCCGGACTACGAGCAGTACTTC.

This clonotype was found many times. V usage is TRBV5-1 and J usage is TRBJ2-7; unclear D gene. V dropped 3 bases and J dropped 5 bases, with 15 bases sitting between them. There are 14 residues in the CDR3. CDR1 SGHRS and CDR2 YFSETQ come from the germline V gene. The CDR3 coding sequence is TGCGCCAGCAGCTGGGGAAACGTTAAGGACGAGCAGTACTTC. It specifies CASSWGNVKDEQYF.

Remarks on this clonotype: Just one base apart from a much larger clone, this may be a read error. The chain uses TRBV6-5 and TRBJ1-2; D not resolved. Per germline, CDR1 MNHEY and CDR2 SVGAGI. The CDR3 totals 11 residues. V was shortened by 6 bases and J by 4 bases, with 6 bases between the two germline ends. The CDR3 DNA reads TGTGCCAGCAGGAACAGCTATGGCTACACCTTC. Translated: CASRNSYGYTF.

This clonotype occurred many times. CDR3 bases: TGTGCCAGCAGGGACGGGACAGGGACTAATCAGCCCCAGCATTTT. This encodes CASRDGTGTNQPQHF. V and J are TRBV6-5 and TRBJ1-5; 9 bases align to TRBD1. V was pared by 6 bases and J by 4 bases, with 7 bases of the junction left unmatched. The germline V gene encodes CDR1 MNHEY and CDR2 SVGAGI. This CDR3 spans 15 amino acids.

In this sample, this clonotype turned up many times. The chain joins TRBV4-1 to TRBJ2-5; D is uncertain. This CDR3 is built from 14 residues. The germline gives CDR1 MGHRA, CDR2 YSYEKL. Trimming pared 1 base from V and 4 bases from J, leaving 10 bases between. The CDR3 region has the DNA TGCGCCAGCAGCCAAGCGTCACACCCAGAGACCCAGTACTTC. Translation: CASSQASHPETQYF.

The chain is built from TRBV10-2 and TRBJ2-7; D call uncertain. Deletions cut 4 bases from V and 6 bases from J, with 10 bases between. Germline lookup yields CDR1 WSHSY and CDR2 SAAADI. The CDR3 sequence is 12 residues long. CDR3 sequence (DNA): TGCGCCAGCAGTGGAAATCTGGGCGAGCAGTACTTC. Translating gives CASSGNLGEQYF.

This clonotype has at least ten counts. The chain has TRBV10-3 and TRBJ2-7; D perhaps matches TRBD1 (5 bases). This CDR3 contains 12 residues. Germline-derived CDR1 and CDR2 are ENHRY and SYGVKD. Deletions cut 6 bases from V and 6 bases from J, with 12 bases between. CDR3 nucleotide sequence: TGTGCCATCAGCCCAGGGATGAGCGAGCAGTACTTC. It codes for CAISPGMSEQYF.